The text below deals with one T cell receptor beta chain. The antigen it binds to is not known. The source of the sample is a study of monozygotic twins with inflammatory bowel disease (dated by TCRdb to between 2018 and 2021). Context from the whole study: The full study comprised around 28 monozygotic twin pairs: nine German pairs (four IBD-concordant, five IBD-discordant) and 19 IBD-discordant Danish pairs. Disease-associated traits were sought mainly through comparisons between IBD patients and their genetically identical healthy co-twins within discordant pairs. Each individual had, on average, about 151 000 unique TCRalpha sequences and 181 000 unique TCRbeta sequences available for analysis. Study-wide findings and limitations: Background noise and inter-individual variability may have been introduced into the repertoires by the differing immunosuppressive treatments among patients. The analysis was unable to tell apart different T cell subtypes. IBD patients had lower TCRbeta repertoire diversity, measured by the inverse Simpson index, than their healthy co-twins. No difference in repertoire similarity was observed between concordant and discordant twins, possibly owing to limited statistical power. The results gave no support for a single strong signal or clonotype linked to IBD. Compared with healthy twins, IBD patients had fewer clonotypes in common with other individuals, a difference most pronounced in patients showing signs of disease activity.

From each donor, an approximately 2.5 ml peripheral blood sample was collected into PAXgene tubes and stored at -80 degrees C. Without T cell sorting, total RNA was isolated from whole blood using the PAXgene blood miRNA kit on an automated QIAcube. Peripheral blood from monozygotic twin pairs concordant or discordant for inflammatory bowel disease was subjected to deep TCRalpha and TCRbeta repertoire profiling with unique molecular barcoding. Smoking habits were recorded for all twin pairs, and each individual was classified as a current, former or never smoker. Library construction relied on 5' RACE. For each TCR library, 3,500 to 4,000 ng of total RNA was used. For each sample, cDNA synthesis was carried out in eight separate reactions using SMARTScribe reverse transcriptase. During cDNA synthesis, template switching was used to introduce unique molecular identifiers that contained a 6-nucleotide sample barcode. Amplification of TCRalpha and TCRbeta cDNA involved two nested PCRs of approximately 17 and 9 cycles, and each PCR was followed by bead purification. Before amplification, the cDNA was treated with uracil DNA-glycosylase and purified using the QIAquick PCR purification kit. The second PCR added Illumina TruSeq-compatible adapters along with sample-specific barcodes. Library quality and concentration were assessed using TapeStation and Qubit, and about 5 ng of each library was pooled. Pooled libraries were sequenced on an Illumina HiSeq2500 single-index Rapid Run with 2 x 100 bp reads and custom sequencing primers. As for how the authors treated the data: UMI-based consensus assembly with MiGEC version 1.2.6 was used to correct PCR and sequencing errors. MiXCR version 2.1.1 was used for V(D)J alignment, clonotype assembly and CDR3 extraction. Normalisation of gene usage, clonotype sharing and MAIT/NKT TCR abundance was achieved by analysing the top 1000, 10 000 and 20 000 clonotypes per sample. After downsampling to 27 000 UMIs, diversity was calculated as the inverse Simpson index using the vegan R package. Paired Mann-Whitney U tests were applied to discordant twin pairs, with Benjamini-Hochberg correction for multiple testing. Based on TCRdb reprocessing of the reads, there is one entry per CDR3 protein sequence, and DNA is missing. The V and J calls and clone size come from TCRdb's table, not from the authors' own analysis. The table for this sample lists under 150,000 distinct CDR3 sequences. The ten largest clones add up to approximately 2.5% of the sample.

The receptor was derived from a human donor with ulcerative colitis or Crohn's disease, or a healthy co-twin of an affected twin (not recorded which). The sequenced material came from blood.

The CDR3 corresponds to CSASVQLNTIYF. The chain joins TRBV20-1 to TRBJ1-3; with no DNA, the TCRdb D assignment of TRBD1 cannot be verified. The CDR3 runs 12 residues from the cysteine to the phenylalanine. No DNA appears here. Per the germline V gene (reference sequence), DFQATT is the CDR1 and SNEGSKA is the CDR2.